This T cell receptor beta chain was documented in a study of metastatic and nonmetastatic thyroid tumors. This CDR3 is built from 14 residues. Trimming took off 2 bases at V and 1 base at J, with 8 bases between the two ends. Per germline, CDR1 MNHEY and CDR2 SVGEGT. TCRdb ran MiXCR on the PCR reads. This sample has around 50,000 clones, with around 21% found just once. The entire patient cohort was treatment-naive prior to thyroid surgery. This clone was detected a few times. The receptor was derived from a male donor with papillary thyroid cancer or a benign thyroid nodule (not recorded which). Some clones in this sample may be carry-over from other donors' samples. The J gene is TRBJ1-1, the V gene TRBV6-2 or TRBV6-3; D not certain. Sequenced sample: blood. The CDR3 DNA sequence: TGTGCCAGCAGTTACAAGATCTGGAACACTGAAGCTTTCTTT. Translation: CASSYKIWNTEAFF.